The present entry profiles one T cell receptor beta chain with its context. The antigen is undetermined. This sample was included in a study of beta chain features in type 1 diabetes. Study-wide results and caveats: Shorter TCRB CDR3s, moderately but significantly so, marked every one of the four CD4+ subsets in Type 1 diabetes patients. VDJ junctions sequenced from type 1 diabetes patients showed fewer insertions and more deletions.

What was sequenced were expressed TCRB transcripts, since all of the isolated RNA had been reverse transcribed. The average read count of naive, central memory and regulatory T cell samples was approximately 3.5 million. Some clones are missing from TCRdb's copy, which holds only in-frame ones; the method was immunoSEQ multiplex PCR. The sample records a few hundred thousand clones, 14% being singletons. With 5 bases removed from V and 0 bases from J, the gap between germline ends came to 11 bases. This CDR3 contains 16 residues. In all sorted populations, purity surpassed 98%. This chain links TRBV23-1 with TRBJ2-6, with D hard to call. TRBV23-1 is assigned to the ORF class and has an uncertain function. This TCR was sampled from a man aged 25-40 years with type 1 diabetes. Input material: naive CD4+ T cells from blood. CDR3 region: CASSLRLNSGANVLTF. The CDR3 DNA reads TGCGCCAGCAGTTTACGGTTGAACTCTGGGGCCAACGTCCTGACTTTC.